Listed below are T cell receptor beta chains from one sample, sequenced in a study of patients and donors after allogeneic stem cell transplantation. TCRdb used MiXCR to reprocess the RT-PCR reads, holding one entry per CDR3 protein. The data hold 900,000 to 1,000,000 distinct CDR3 sequences, with around 17% observed a single time. What was sequenced was blood, either unsorted or a sorted T cell fraction (not recorded which). The source of these receptors is a human donor who was either an allogeneic HSCT recipient or a stem cell or donor lymphocyte infusion donor (not recorded which). It is not recorded whose cells these are; they may come from a transplant donor. Each CDR3 is given without its conserved first and last residue. The D gene is left open where the match is weak. Clone size appears in some rows only: once, few, many, or a class for an expanded clone.

V gene	D gene	clone size	J gene	CDR3 protein
TRBV18	TRBD1	few	TRBJ1-2	ASSPVQGEYGYT
TRBV11-2	TRBD2	few	TRBJ2-4	ASSLSGTSGKAKNIQY
TRBV5-1	-	few	TRBJ2-7	ASSWKAAYYEQY
TRBV6-1	-	-	TRBJ1-5	AISREGVSQPQH
TRBV27	-	few	TRBJ1-2	ASRSSGFYGYT
TRBV5-6	-	-	TRBJ2-3	ASSSNGGARADTQY
TRBV2	-	few	TRBJ2-5	ASSEAGGLGTTETQY
TRBV5-1	-	-	TRBJ1-3	ASSLELGVLRSGNTIY
TRBV29-1	-	-	TRBJ2-1	SVTRAPQYNEQF
TRBV29-1	TRBD1	many	TRBJ1-2	SADQGAKNGYT
TRBV20-1	TRBD1	-	TRBJ1-5	SARGTGVLGQPQH
TRBV29-1	TRBD2	-	TRBJ2-1	SVKRGTYNEQF
TRBV6-1	-	few	TRBJ2-7	ASRRSNTYEQY
TRBV24-1	-	-	TRBJ2-7	ATSGLRGSLDEQY
TRBV12-3/TRBV12-4	-	many	TRBJ1-1	ASSLPGYTEAF
TRBV7-9	-	many	TRBJ1-4	ASSQSNRNEKLF
TRBV3-1	-	-	TRBJ2-1	ASSQTSSPYNEQF
TRBV12-3/TRBV12-4	-	-	TRBJ1-4	ASSLAQGVKLF
TRBV12-3/TRBV12-4	-	many	TRBJ2-1	ASSFITGGAGHEQF
TRBV29-1	-	few	TRBJ2-1	SVEGLWQGPYNEQF
TRBV27	-	few	TRBJ2-7	ASSSSSVGYEQY
TRBV2	-	-	TRBJ1-1	ASSELGANTEAF
TRBV12-3/TRBV12-4	TRBD1	few	TRBJ1-2	ASRLGTDENYGYT
TRBV29-1	-	-	TRBJ1-1	SVDDSRNTEAF
TRBV10-3	TRBD2	many	TRBJ2-5	ATRRGGETQY
TRBV5-1	TRBD1	-	TRBJ1-2	ASSLVGQGASGYT
TRBV24-1	-	-	TRBJ2-5	ATSDSPSPQY
TRBV6-4	TRBD1	few	TRBJ2-2	ASSVQGAPPGELF
TRBV6-2/TRBV6-3	TRBD2	-	TRBJ2-3	ASRPLRGRSYSGRADTQY
TRBV19	TRBD2	-	TRBJ2-1	ASSIVASGGNEQF
TRBV27	-	-	TRBJ1-2	ASSFYQSYGYT
TRBV25-1	TRBD2	few	TRBJ2-1	ASSEWLAGGLDEQF
TRBV6-5	-	-	TRBJ1-2	ASSYSGGPEGYT
TRBV5-1	-	few	TRBJ2-5	ASSLEGVEETQY
TRBV12-3/TRBV12-4	TRBD1	-	TRBJ1-1	ASTPHRDRRTEAF
TRBV7-6	-	-	TRBJ2-7	ASSQPEGALGYEQY
TRBV10-3	-	-	TRBJ2-5	AISEYSVGQETQY
TRBV6-5	-	-	TRBJ1-4	ASSYRWSNEKLF
TRBV10-3	TRBD2	few	TRBJ2-2	AISESFPGLAGAGTGELF
TRBV9	-	-	TRBJ2-7	ASSAVDGSYEQY
TRBV20-1	TRBD2	few	TRBJ2-1	SARKLAGSAYNEQF
TRBV9	-	-	TRBJ1-2	ASSIGQIYGYT
TRBV20-1	-	few	TRBJ1-1	SAPGPRIVPAEAF
TRBV5-1	-	few	TRBJ2-2	ASSGNANTGELF
TRBV15	TRBD2	-	TRBJ2-7	ATSRETSGSYEQY
TRBV9	-	-	TRBJ2-7	ASSPFKTKTYEQY